Below are 13 T cell receptor beta chains sequenced from a single sample in a study of cytomegalovirus exposure and HLA in healthy donors. Amplification used 60 Vbeta primers and 13 Jbeta primers. The table came from immunoSEQ multiplex PCR; TCRdb's copy has only in-frame clones and leaves some out. The profile shows 100,000 to 150,000 clones, less than 85% of them singletons. The sequencing sample was made of PBMCs. The source of these receptors is a man aged 30 to 39 in good health and CMV-seropositive.

This clone was detected only a few times. The V and J genes are TRBV6-1 and TRBJ1-2; TRBD1 aligns across 7 bases. The ends lost 11 bases at V and 6 bases at J; junction bases unmatched: 15. CDR1 MNHNS and CDR2 SASEGT come from the germline V gene. CDR3 length: 14 amino acids. This chain's CDR3 is CAVDVGAGGHGYTF. CDR3 nucleotide sequence: TGTGCCGTCGACGTGGGGGCAGGGGGGCATGGCTACACCTTC.

The V call is TRBV5-4, the J call TRBJ2-3, with D uncertain. Germline CDR1 SGHNT, CDR2 YYREEE (reference sequence). The CDR3 consists of 13 residues. Between the trimmed V and J ends, which lost 4 bases and 1 base, there was a span of 7 bases. The CDR3 reads CASSEMGTDTQYF. The CDR3 DNA sequence: TGTGCCAGCAGCGAGATGGGCACAGATACGCAGTATTTT.

The rearrangement joins TRBV5-1 to TRBJ2-1, with a possible D match to TRBD2 (5 bases). From germline, CDR1 is SGHRS and CDR2 YFSETQ. Trimming shortened V by 3 bases and J by 4 bases, and 14 bases separated the two germline ends. This CDR3 contains 15 residues. The CDR3 nucleotides read TGCGCCAGCAGCTCCTTGGACTCATATTACAATGAGCAGTTCTTC. This codes for CASSSLDSYYNEQFF.

The chain couples TRBV13 to TRBJ1-1; no definite D call. Germline V gives CDR1 PRHDT, CDR2 FYEKMQ (reference sequence). Trimming stripped 5 bases from V and 10 bases from J, with 14 bases between. The CDR3 sequence is 12 residues long. CDR3 residues: CASSPGWEAAFF. The CDR3 nucleotides read TGTGCCAGCAGCCCGGGATGGGAGGCAGCTTTCTTT.

The chain uses TRBV30 and TRBJ1-2, with no clear D. Germline V CDR1 and CDR2: GTSNPN, SVGIG (reference sequence). The CDR3 has 12 residues. The V end was cut by 4 bases, the J end by 4 bases, with 10 bases between. CDR3: CAWTKFFYGYTF. CDR3 DNA sequence: TGTGCCTGGACTAAGTTTTTCTATGGCTACACCTTC.

The chain joins TRBV4-1 to TRBJ2-2; 7 bases fit TRBD2. Trimming took 0 bases from V and 5 from J; bases not matched to a gene: 12. The germline V gene encodes CDR1 MGHRA and CDR2 YSYEKL. This CDR3 has 18 amino acids. This chain's CDR3 is CASSQEGAGLMGTGELFF. DNA for the CDR3: TGCGCCAGCAGCCAAGAGGGAGCGGGACTTATGGGGACCGGGGAGCTGTTTTTT.

The V call is TRBV27, the J call TRBJ2-5; TRBD2 matches at 9 bases. The length of the CDR3 is 17 residues. The trim removed 0 bases at V and 9 bases at J, leaving 14 bases unmatched. From germline, CDR1 is MNHEY and CDR2 SMNVEV (reference sequence). The CDR3 reads CASSLSLAGLIGGAQYF. Written as DNA, the CDR3 is TGTGCCAGCAGTTTATCGCTAGCGGGGCTGATAGGTGGGGCCCAGTACTTC.

The chain links TRBV9 to TRBJ2-2; 7 bases align to TRBD1. Germline CDR1 is SGDLS and CDR2 is YYNGEE. V was clipped by 5 bases and J by 2 bases; unmatched bases: 3. The CDR3 is made up of 14 amino acids. The DNA for the CDR3 is TGTGCCAGCAGGAGGACAGGCAACACCGGGGAGCTGTTTTTT. It codes for CASRRTGNTGELFF.

This clone was detected a few times. The genes are TRBV10-2 and TRBJ2-3; D remains ambiguous. The CDR3 covers 12 residues. Per the germline V gene, CDR1 is WSHSY and CDR2 is SAAADI. Trimming left V 6 bases short and J 0 bases short, with 4 bases between. Here the CDR3 reads CASRSSTDTQYF. The CDR3, as DNA: TGCGCCAGCAGGAGTAGCACAGATACGCAGTATTTT.

This clone was recorded once. This chain uses TRBV5-1 with TRBJ1-1; 7 bases are a match to TRBD1. The germline V gene has CDR1 SGHRS and CDR2 YFSETQ. Trimming cost V 1 base and J 4 bases; bases outside gene matches: 7. CDR3 length: 15 residues. In DNA, the CDR3 is TGCGCCAGCAGCTTGTCTAATACAGGGGCCACTGAAGCTTTCTTT. Its translation is CASSLSNTGATEAFF.

The V and J genes are TRBV4-1 and TRBJ1-2; perhaps TRBD1 as D (5 bases). Trimming took off 0 bases at V and 5 bases at J, with 16 bases between the two ends. The CDR3 contains 16 residues. CDR1 and CDR2 (germline): MGHRA, YSYEKL. CDR3 bases: TGCGCCAGCAGCCAAGAGCAGGGAGGAGGCTTGTATGGCTACACCTTC. This sequence encodes CASSQEQGGGLYGYTF.

The chain combines TRBV5-1 with TRBJ1-2, with TRBD1 matching 9 bases. Germline V gene sequence: CDR1 SGHRS, CDR2 YFSETQ. V lost 2 bases to trimming and J lost 8 bases; unmatched junction nucleotides: 7. The CDR3 consists of 14 residues. CDR3 bases: TGCGCCAGCAGCTTATTACAGGGGGCTGAAGGCTACACCTTC. Translated, it gives CASSLLQGAEGYTF.

This clone was seen once. The rearrangement joins TRBV5-1 to TRBJ2-1; tentatively, D is TRBD2 (5 bases). The germline V and J ends were trimmed by 4 bases and 5 bases, with 22 bases remaining between them. Looked up from germline, CDR1 is SGHRS and CDR2 is YFSETQ. This CDR3 has 17 residues. CDR3: CASSTRAAGDGNNEQFF. CDR3 coding DNA: TGCGCCAGCAGCACCCGGGCGGCCGGGGATGGGAACAATGAGCAGTTCTTC.